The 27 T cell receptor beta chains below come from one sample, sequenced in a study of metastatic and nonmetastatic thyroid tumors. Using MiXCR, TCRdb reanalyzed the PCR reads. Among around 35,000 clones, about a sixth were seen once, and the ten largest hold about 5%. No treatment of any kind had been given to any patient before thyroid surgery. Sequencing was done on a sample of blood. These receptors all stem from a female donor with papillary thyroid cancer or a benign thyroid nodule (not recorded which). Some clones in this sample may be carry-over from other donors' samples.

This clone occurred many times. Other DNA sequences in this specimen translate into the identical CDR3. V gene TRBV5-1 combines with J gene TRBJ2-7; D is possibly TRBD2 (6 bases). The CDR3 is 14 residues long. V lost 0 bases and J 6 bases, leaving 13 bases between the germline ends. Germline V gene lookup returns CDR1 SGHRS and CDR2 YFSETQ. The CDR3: CASSLGGESREQYF. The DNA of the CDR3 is TGCGCCAGCAGCTTGGGGGGGGAGTCACGCGAGCAGTACTTC.

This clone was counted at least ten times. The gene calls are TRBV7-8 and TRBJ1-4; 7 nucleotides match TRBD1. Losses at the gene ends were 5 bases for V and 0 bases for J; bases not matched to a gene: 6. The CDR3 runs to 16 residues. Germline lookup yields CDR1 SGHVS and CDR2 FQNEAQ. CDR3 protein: CASSRRDSATNEKLFF. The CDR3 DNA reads TGTGCCAGCAGCCGTCGGGACAGTGCAACTAATGAAAAACTGTTTTTT.

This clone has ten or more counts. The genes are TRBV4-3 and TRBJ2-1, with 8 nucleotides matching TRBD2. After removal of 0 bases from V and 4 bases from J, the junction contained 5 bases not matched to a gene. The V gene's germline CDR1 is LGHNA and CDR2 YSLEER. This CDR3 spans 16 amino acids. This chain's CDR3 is CASSQELAANYNEQFF. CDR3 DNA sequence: TGCGCCAGCAGCCAAGAACTAGCGGCAAATTACAATGAGCAGTTCTTC.

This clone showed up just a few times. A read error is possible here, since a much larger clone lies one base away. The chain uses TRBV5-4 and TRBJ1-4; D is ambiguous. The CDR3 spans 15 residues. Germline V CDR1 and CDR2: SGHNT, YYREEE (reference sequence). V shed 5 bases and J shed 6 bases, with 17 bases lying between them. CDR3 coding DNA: TGTGCCAGCAGTTTTCCGGACGGGGTGGATGAAAAACTGTTTTTT. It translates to CASSFPDGVDEKLFF.

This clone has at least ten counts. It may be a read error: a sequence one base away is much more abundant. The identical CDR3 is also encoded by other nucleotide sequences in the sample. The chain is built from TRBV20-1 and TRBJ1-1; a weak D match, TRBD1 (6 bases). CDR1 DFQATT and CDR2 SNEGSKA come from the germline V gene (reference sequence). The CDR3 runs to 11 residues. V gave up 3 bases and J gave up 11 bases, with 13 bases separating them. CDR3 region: CSARTGVEAFF. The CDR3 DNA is TGCAGTGCTAGGACAGGCGTTGAGGCTTTCTTT.

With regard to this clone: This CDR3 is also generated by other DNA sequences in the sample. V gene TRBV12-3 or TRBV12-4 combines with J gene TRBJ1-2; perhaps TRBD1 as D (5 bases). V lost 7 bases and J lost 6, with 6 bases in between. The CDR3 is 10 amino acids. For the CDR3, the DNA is TGTGCCAGCATGGGGGATGGCTACACCTTC. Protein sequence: CASMGDGYTF.

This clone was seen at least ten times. As DNA, the CDR3 is TGCAGCGTTCTACAGCGATCTGGGGCCAACGTCCTGACTTTC. Translated, it gives CSVLQRSGANVLTF. The chain carries TRBV29-1 and TRBJ2-6; D remains ambiguous. The V gene's germline CDR1 is SQVTM and CDR2 ANQGSEA. The V gene lost 5 bases and the J gene lost 1 base, with 9 bases spanning the gap. The CDR3 is 14 residues long.

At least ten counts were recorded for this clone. Here the CDR3 reads CASSLFQGQETQYF. The CDR3 nucleotides are TGTGCCAGCAGCTTATTTCAGGGGCAAGAGACCCAGTACTTC. This chain links TRBV7-9 with TRBJ2-5, with D possibly matching TRBD1 (6 bases). Between the trimmed V and J ends, which lost 2 bases and 2 bases, there was a span of 9 bases. This CDR3 region has 14 residues. Germline V gives CDR1 SEHNR, CDR2 FQNEAQ (reference sequence).

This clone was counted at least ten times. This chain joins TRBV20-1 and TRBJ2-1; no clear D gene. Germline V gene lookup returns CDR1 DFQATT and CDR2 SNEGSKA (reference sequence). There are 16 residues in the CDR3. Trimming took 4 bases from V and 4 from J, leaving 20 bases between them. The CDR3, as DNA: TGCAGTGCTATGAGTTTTCGAGGTAGCAGATACAATGAGCAGTTCTTC. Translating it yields CSAMSFRGSRYNEQFF.

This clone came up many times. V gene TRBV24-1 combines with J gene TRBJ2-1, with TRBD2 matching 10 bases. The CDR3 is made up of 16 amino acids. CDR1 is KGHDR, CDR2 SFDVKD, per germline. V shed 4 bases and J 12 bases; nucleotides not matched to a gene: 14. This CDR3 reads CATSEQRTSGRIGQFF. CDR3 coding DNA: TGTGCCACCAGTGAACAAAGGACTAGCGGCAGGATTGGGCAGTTCTTC.

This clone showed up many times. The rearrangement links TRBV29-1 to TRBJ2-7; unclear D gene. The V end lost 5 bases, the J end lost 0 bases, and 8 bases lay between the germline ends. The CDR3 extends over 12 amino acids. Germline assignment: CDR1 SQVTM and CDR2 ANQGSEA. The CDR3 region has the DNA TGCAGCGTTAAGACACCCTCCTACGAGCAGTACTTC. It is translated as CSVKTPSYEQYF.

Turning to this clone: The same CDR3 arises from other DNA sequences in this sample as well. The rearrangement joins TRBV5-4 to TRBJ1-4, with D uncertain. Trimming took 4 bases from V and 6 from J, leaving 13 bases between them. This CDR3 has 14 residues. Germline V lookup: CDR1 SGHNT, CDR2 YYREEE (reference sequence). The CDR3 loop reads CASSLGPSDEKLFF. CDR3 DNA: TGTGCCAGCAGCCTCGGACCTAGCGATGAAAAACTGTTTTTT.

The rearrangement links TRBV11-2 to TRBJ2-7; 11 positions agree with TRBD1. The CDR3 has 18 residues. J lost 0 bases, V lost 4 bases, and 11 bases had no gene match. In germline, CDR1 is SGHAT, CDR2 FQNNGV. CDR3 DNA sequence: TGTGCCAGCAGCTCACGGGTCAGGGGACAGGGGGTCTCCTACGAGCAGTACTTC. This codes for CASSSRVRGQGVSYEQYF.

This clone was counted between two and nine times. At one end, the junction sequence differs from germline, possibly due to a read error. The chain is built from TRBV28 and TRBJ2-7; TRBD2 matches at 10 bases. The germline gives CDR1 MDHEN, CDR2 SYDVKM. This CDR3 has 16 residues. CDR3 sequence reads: CASSPVTSGYSYEQCF. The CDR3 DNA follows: TGTGCCAGTAGTCCCGTGACTAGCGGGTACTCCTACGAGCAGTGCTTC.

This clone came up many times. The CDR3 region is CATSGRTGGYNEQFF. The CDR3 nucleotides are TGTGCCACCAGCGGAAGGACAGGGGGATACAATGAGCAGTTCTTC. This sequence joins TRBV15 and TRBJ2-1; 10 nucleotides agree with TRBD1. CDR3 length: 15 amino acids. Germline V gene sequence: CDR1 LNHNV, CDR2 YYDKDF (reference sequence). V lost 5 bases to trimming and J lost 4 bases; unmatched junction nucleotides: 5.

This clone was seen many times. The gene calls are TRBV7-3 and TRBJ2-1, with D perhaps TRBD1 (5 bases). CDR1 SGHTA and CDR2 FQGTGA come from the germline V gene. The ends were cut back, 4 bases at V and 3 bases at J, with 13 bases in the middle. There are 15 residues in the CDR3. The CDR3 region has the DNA TGTGCCAGCAGCTCCAAGGGCAGGGTCTACAATGAGCAGTTCTTC. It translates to CASSSKGRVYNEQFF.

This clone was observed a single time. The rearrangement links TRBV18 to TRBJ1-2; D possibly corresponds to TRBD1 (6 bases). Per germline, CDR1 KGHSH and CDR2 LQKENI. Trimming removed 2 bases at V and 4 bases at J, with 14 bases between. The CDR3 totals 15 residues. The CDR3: CASSPSTTGSYGYTF. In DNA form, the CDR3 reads TGTGCCAGCTCACCATCCACTACAGGGAGCTATGGCTACACCTTC. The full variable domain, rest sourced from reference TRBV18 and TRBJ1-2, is NAGVMQNPRHLVRRRGQEARLRCSPMKGHSHVYWYRQLPEEGLKFMVYLQKENIIDESGMPKERFSAEFPKEGPSILRIQQVVRGDSAAYFCASSPSTTGSYGYTFGSGTRLTVV.

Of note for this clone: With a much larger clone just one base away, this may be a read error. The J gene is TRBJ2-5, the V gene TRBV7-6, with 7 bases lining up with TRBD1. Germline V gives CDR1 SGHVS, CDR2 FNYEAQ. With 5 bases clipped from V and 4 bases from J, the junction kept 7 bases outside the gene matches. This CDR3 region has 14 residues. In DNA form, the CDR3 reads TGTGCCAGCAGCCAGACAGGGTTTAGAGAGACCCAGTACTTC. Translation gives CASSQTGFRETQYF. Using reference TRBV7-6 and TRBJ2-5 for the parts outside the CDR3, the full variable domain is GAGVSQSPRYKVTKRGQDVALRCDPISGHVSLYWYRQALGQGPEFLTYFNYEAQQDKSGLPNDRFSAERPEGSISTLTIQRTEQRDSAMYRCASSQTGFRETQYFGPGTRLLVL.

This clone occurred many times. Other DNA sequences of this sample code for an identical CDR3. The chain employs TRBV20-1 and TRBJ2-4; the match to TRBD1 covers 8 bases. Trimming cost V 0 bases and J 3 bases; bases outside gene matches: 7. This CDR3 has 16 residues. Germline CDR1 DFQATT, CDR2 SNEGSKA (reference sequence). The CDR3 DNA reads TGCAGTGCTAGAGAATACGAGACAGGGGTCAAAAACATTCAGTACTTC. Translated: CSAREYETGVKNIQYF.

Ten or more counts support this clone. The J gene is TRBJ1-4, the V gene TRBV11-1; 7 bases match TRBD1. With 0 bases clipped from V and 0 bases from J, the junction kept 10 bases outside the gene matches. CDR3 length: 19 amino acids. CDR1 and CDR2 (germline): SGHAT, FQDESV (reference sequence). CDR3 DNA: TGTGCCAGCAGCTTAGCCTCGGACAGGATAAGTGCAACTAATGAAAAACTGTTTTTT. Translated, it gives CASSLASDRISATNEKLFF.

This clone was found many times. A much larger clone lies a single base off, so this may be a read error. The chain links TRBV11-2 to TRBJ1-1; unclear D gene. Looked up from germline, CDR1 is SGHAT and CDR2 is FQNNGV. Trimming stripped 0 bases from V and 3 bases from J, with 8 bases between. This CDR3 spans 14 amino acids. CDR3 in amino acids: CASSLDVFHTEAFF. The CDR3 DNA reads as TGTGCCAGCAGCTTAGATGTGTTTCACACTGAAGCTTTCTTT.

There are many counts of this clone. The CDR3 DNA reads as TGTGCCAGCTCACCTCCCGGCAATGAAGCTTTCTTT. Translation: CASSPPGNEAFF. This rearrangement joins TRBV18 to TRBJ1-1, with D unresolved. The germline V and J ends were trimmed by 3 bases and 7 bases, with 9 bases remaining between them. The CDR3 loop spans 12 amino acids. CDR1 and CDR2 from the germline V gene are KGHSH and LQKENI.

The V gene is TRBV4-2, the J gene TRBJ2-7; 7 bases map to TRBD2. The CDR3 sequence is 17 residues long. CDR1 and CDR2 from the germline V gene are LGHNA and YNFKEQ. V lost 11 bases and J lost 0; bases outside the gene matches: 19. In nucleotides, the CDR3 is TGTGCCGGCACCCAAGAGGTAGCGGGCCCTCTCTCCTACGAGCAGTACTTC. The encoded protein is CAGTQEVAGPLSYEQYF.

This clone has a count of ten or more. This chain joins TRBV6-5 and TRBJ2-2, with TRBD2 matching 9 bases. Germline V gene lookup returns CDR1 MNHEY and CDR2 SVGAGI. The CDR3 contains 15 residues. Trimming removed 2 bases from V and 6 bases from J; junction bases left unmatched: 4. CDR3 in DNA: TGTGCCAGCAGTTACCGGCGGGGGGGCCCCGGGGAGCTGTTTTTT. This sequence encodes CASSYRRGGPGELFF.

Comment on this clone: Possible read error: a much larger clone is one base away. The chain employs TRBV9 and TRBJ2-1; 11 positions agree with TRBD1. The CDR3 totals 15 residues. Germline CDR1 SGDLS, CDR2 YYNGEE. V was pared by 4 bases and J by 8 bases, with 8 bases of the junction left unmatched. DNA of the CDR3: TGTGCCAGCAGCACTCCGGGACAGGGGGTCGATGAGCAGTTCTTC. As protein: CASSTPGQGVDEQFF.

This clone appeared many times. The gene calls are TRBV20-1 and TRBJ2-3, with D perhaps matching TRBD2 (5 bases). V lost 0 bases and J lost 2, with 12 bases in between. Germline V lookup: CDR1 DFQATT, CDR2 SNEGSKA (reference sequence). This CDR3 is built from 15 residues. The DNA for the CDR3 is TGCAGTGCTAGAGATCTACAGCGGCTCACAGATACGCAGTATTTT. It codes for CSARDLQRLTDTQYF.

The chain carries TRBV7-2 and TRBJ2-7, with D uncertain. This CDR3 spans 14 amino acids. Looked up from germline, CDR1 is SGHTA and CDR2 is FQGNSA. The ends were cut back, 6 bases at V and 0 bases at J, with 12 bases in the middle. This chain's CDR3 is CASRGKASSYEQYF. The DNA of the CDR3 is TGTGCCAGCAGAGGGAAAGCGAGCTCCTACGAGCAGTACTTC.